This T cell receptor beta chain was identified during a study of CD8+ T cells in alopecia areata. Turning to the study itself: Treated patients' severity was scored by percentage of affected scalp area.

The study's findings and limits: Normal scalp showed lower clonality than lesional scalp, especially alopecia totalis/universalis. For baseline CD8+ expansion, any link to response stays uncertain with one nonresponder.

CDR3 length equals 13 residues. In germline, CDR1 is SQVTM, CDR2 ANQGSEA. V was trimmed by 4 bases and J by 4 bases, leaving 11 bases between them. A remark on this clone: Its target is not known.

Sequencing used cDNA as its template, made by extracting RNA and reverse transcribing it. Here immunoSEQ multiplex PCR was the method, and the copy in TCRdb shows in-frame clones only, minus some. Of about 190,000 clones listed, under 80% were seen once; the top ten hold 1.3%. Treatment indicated: oral pan-JAK inhibitor, 5-10 mg twice daily. The study team obtained lesional scalp punch biopsies and peripheral blood from alopecia areata patients. The source is a human donor with alopecia areata. Sample: CD4+ T cells sorted from blood, taken around week 50, from a patient treated with tofacitinib. The chain is built from TRBV29-1 and TRBJ1-5; no clear D. CDR3 protein: CSVGESVNQPQHF. In DNA form, the CDR3 reads TGCAGCGTTGGGGAGAGTGTGAATCAGCCCCAGCATTTT.